This passage covers 13 T cell receptor beta chains from one sample sequenced in a study of T-cell memory formation after mild COVID-19. TCRdb re-analysed the 5' RACE reads in MiXCR, keeping a single row per CDR3 protein. The table shows roughly 350,000 distinct CDR3 sequences, with under 30% occurring only once. The material sequenced was PBMCs or a T cell subset sorted from them (not recorded which). Source of these receptors: an adult woman who had mild COVID-19 (a few samples of this study predate the infection). Cell type and time point are not known.

This clonotype was counted a few times. The chain couples TRBV4-2 to TRBJ2-5, with 7 bases aligning to TRBD2. The CDR3 consists of 16 residues. Germline lookup yields CDR1 LGHNA and CDR2 YNFKEQ. V shed 0 bases, J shed 2 bases, and the junction held 6 bases outside the gene matches. The CDR3 sequence is CASSQEGTTIQETQYF. Here the CDR3 DNA reads TGTGCCAGCAGCCAAGAGGGGACTACCATACAAGAGACCCAGTACTTC.

The sample holds a few counts of this clonotype. The rearrangement joins TRBV4-3 to TRBJ2-7; D is uncertain. Germline assignment: CDR1 LGHNA and CDR2 YSLEER. The length of the CDR3 is 15 residues. The V and J ends lost 1 base and 7 bases respectively, with 17 bases between them. CDR3 coding DNA: TGCGCCAGCAGCCAAGGTCAGTATGGACCGTTGGAGCAGTACTTC. It yields the protein CASSQGQYGPLEQYF.

V is TRBV5-1 and J is TRBJ2-7, with TRBD1 as a possible D gene (7 bases). The CDR3 spans 14 residues. CDR1 is SGHRS and CDR2 is YFSETQ in the germline V gene. V was trimmed by 0 bases and J by 6 bases, leaving 13 bases between them. The CDR3 coding sequence is TGCGCCAGCAGCTTGGAGGAGGGGGCTAGCGAGCAGTACTTC. It is translated as CASSLEEGASEQYF.

The chain couples TRBV5-1 to TRBJ1-1; D gene ambiguous. Looked up from germline, CDR1 is SGHRS and CDR2 is YFSETQ. V shed 0 bases and J shed 8 bases, with 8 bases lying between them. The CDR3 sequence is 12 residues long. CDR3 nucleotide sequence: TGCGCCAGCAGCTTGGCGGCAGGAGAAGCTTTCTTT. Amino acids: CASSLAAGEAFF.

The chain is built from TRBV9 and TRBJ2-5; D possibly uses TRBD1 or TRBD2 (5 bases each). Looked up from germline, CDR1 is SGDLS and CDR2 is YYNGEE. The CDR3 loop spans 14 amino acids. With 0 bases removed from V and 4 bases from J, the gap between germline ends came to 10 bases. The CDR3 loop is CASSVESGRETQYF. The CDR3 DNA follows: TGTGCCAGCAGCGTAGAGTCAGGGAGAGAGACCCAGTACTTC.

The CDR3 loop reads CASSQDETDGRTDTQYF. The DNA of the CDR3 is TGTGCCAGCAGCCAAGATGAGACAGATGGACGCACAGATACGCAGTATTTT. The chain recombines TRBV4-2 with TRBJ2-3, with TRBD1 as a possible D gene (5 bases). Per the germline V gene, CDR1 is LGHNA and CDR2 is YNFKEQ. Trimming took 0 bases from V and 1 from J, leaving 14 bases between them. The length of the CDR3 is 17 residues.

CDR3 loop: CASSSTDMNTEAFF. The CDR3, as DNA: TGCGCCAGCAGCTCGACAGATATGAACACTGAAGCTTTCTTT. The chain couples TRBV5-1 to TRBJ1-1; a possible D gene is TRBD1 (5 bases). Looked up from germline, CDR1 is SGHRS and CDR2 is YFSETQ. The V and J ends lost 3 bases and 0 bases respectively, with 9 bases between them. This CDR3 is 14 amino acids long.

The rearrangement uses TRBV15 and TRBJ2-7, with D possibly TRBD2 on 6 matching bases. The CDR3 has 14 amino acids. Germline V gene data show CDR1 as LNHNV and CDR2 as YYDKDF (reference sequence). The V end was cut by 4 bases, the J end by 2 bases, with 12 bases between. DNA for the CDR3: TGTGCCACCAGCAAGGAGGGTGGCACCTACGAGCAGTACTTC. Its translation: CATSKEGGTYEQYF.

This rearrangement joins TRBV20-1 to TRBJ2-7; 12 bases are shared with TRBD2. CDR3 length equals 16 residues. CDR1 DFQATT and CDR2 SNEGSKA come from the germline V gene (reference sequence). V dropped 3 bases and J dropped 2; count of bases not matched to a gene: 8. The CDR3 DNA reads TGCAGTGCTAGGTGGGCTAGCGGGAGGGTCCCCTACGAGCAGTACTTC. It translates to CSARWASGRVPYEQYF.

V and J are TRBV29-1 and TRBJ1-2; 8 bases match TRBD1. The CDR3 contains 13 residues. V lost 6 bases, J lost 5 bases, and 8 bases stayed unmatched. Germline lookup yields CDR1 SQVTM and CDR2 ANQGSEA. The CDR3, as DNA: TGCAGCGTAAGGGACAGGACCAAGTATGGCTACACCTTC. Its translation: CSVRDRTKYGYTF.

This clonotype appeared a single time. The rearrangement links TRBV4-1 to TRBJ1-2; D unresolved. V lost 0 bases to trimming and J lost 10 bases, with 15 bases between them. This CDR3 region has 14 residues. Per the germline V gene, CDR1 is MGHRA and CDR2 is YSYEKL. The CDR3 region is CASSQEALETIYTF. CDR3 bases: TGCGCCAGCAGCCAAGAAGCGCTTGAGACTATCTACACCTTC.

This chain uses TRBV20-1 with TRBJ2-7; a possible D gene is TRBD2 (6 bases). CDR1 DFQATT and CDR2 SNEGSKA come from the germline V gene (reference sequence). CDR3 length: 13 amino acids. Trimming pared 6 bases from V and 4 bases from J, leaving 16 bases between. The CDR3 loop is CSARSGVGYEQYF. In DNA, the CDR3 is TGCAGTGCCCGATCGGGGGTAGGGTACGAGCAGTACTTC.

This clonotype has more than one count but fewer than ten. V is TRBV20-1 and J is TRBJ2-1; TRBD2 matches 14 bases. This CDR3 is 16 amino acids long. V trimming: 4 bases; J trimming: 0 bases; junction bases outside the gene matches: 2. Germline V CDR1 and CDR2: DFQATT, SNEGSKA (reference sequence). CDR3 protein: CSATGTSGSSYNEQFF. The CDR3 nucleotides read TGCAGTGCTACCGGGACTAGCGGGAGCTCCTACAATGAGCAGTTCTTC.